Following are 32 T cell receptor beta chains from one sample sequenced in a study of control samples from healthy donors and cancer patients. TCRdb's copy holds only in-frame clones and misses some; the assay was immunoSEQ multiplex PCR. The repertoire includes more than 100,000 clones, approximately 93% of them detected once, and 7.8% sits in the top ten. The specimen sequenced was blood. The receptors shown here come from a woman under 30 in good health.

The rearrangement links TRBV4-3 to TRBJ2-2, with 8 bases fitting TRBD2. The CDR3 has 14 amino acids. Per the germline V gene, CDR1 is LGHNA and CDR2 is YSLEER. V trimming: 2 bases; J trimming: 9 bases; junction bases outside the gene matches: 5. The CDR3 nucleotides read TGCGCCAGCAGCCAAAAAGCGGGGGCCCGGGAGCTGTTTTTT. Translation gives CASSQKAGARELFF.

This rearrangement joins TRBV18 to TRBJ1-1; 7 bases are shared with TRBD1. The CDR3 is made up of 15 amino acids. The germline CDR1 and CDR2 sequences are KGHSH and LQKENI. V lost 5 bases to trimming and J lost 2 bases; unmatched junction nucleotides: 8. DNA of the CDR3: TGTGCCAGCTCAATAGCCGGGACAGCAAACACTGAAGCTTTCTTT. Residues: CASSIAGTANTEAFF.

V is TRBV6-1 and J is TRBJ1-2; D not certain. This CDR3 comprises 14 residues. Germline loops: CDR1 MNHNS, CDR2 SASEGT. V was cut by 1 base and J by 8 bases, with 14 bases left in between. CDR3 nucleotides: TGTGCCAGCAGTGAAGGGGTTCTTCATAGGGGCTACACCTTC. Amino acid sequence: CASSEGVLHRGYTF.

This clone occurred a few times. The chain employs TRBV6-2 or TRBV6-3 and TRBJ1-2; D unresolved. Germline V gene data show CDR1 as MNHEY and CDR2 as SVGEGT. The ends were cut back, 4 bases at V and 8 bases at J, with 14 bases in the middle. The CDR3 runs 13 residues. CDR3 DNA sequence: TGTGCCAGCAGTTCCTTAAGACTCTCAGGCTACACCTTC. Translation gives CASSSLRLSGYTF.

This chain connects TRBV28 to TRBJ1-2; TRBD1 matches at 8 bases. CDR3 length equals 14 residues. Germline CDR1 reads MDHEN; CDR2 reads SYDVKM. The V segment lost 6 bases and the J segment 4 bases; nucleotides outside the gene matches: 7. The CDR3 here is CASSSGQGGYGYTF. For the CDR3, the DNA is TGTGCCAGCAGCTCAGGACAGGGTGGCTATGGCTACACCTTC.

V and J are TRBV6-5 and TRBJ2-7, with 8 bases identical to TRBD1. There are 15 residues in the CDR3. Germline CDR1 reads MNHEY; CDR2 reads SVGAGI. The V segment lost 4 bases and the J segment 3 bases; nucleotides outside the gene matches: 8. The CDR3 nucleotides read TGTGCCAGCAGTTCCCAGGGGGCCCTTTTCTACGAGCAGTACTTC. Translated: CASSSQGALFYEQYF.

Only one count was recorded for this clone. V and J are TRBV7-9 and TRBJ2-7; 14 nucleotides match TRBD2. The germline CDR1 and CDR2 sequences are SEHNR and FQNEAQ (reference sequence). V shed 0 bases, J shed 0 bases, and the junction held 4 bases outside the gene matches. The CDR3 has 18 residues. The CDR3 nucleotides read TGTGCCAGCAGCTTAGCCGGGACTAGCGGGGGACTCTCCTACGAGCAGTACTTC. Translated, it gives CASSLAGTSGGLSYEQYF. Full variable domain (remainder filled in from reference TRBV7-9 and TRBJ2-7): DTGVSQNPRHKITKRGQNVTFRCDPISEHNRLYWYRQTLGQGPEFLTYFQNEAQLEKSRLLSDRFSAERPKGSFSTLEIQRTEQGDSAMYLCASSLAGTSGGLSYEQYFGPGTRLTVT.

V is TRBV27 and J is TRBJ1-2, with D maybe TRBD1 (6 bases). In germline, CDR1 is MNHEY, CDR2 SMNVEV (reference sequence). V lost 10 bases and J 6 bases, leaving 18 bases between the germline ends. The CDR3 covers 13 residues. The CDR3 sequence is CATPGTKVDGYTF. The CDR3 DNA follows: TGTGCCACCCCGGGGACAAAGGTCGATGGCTACACCTTC.

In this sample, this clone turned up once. The CDR3 sequence: CASSFSGTGGVNTEAFF. The CDR3 DNA follows: TGTGCCAGTAGTTTCTCCGGGACAGGGGGAGTGAACACTGAAGCTTTCTTT. The chain employs TRBV19 and TRBJ1-1; 11 nucleotides line up with TRBD1. The CDR3 runs to 17 residues. Per germline, CDR1 LNHDA and CDR2 SQIVND (reference sequence). J was trimmed by 0 bases and V by 5 bases; bases with no gene match: 8.

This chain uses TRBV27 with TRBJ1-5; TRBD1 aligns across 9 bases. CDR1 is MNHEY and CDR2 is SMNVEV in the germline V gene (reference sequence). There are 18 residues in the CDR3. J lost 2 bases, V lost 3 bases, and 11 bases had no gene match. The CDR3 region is CASSLGPGQGKGNQPQHF. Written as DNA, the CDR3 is TGTGCCAGCAGTTTGGGACCGGGACAGGGTAAGGGCAATCAGCCCCAGCATTTT.

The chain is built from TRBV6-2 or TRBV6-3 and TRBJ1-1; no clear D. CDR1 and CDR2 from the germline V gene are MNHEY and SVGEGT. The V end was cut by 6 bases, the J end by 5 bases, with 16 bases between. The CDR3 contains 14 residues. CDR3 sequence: CASSNRNLRTEAFF. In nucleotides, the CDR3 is TGTGCCAGCAGCAACCGGAATCTTAGGACTGAAGCTTTCTTT.

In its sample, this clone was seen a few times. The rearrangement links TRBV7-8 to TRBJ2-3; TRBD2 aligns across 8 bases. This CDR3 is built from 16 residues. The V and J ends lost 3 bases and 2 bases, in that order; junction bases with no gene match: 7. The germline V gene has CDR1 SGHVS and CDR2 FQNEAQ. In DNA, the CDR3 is TGTGCCAGCAGCTTCCCGGGACTAGTCCCCACAGATACGCAGTATTTT. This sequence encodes CASSFPGLVPTDTQYF.

CDR3 DNA sequence: TGTGCCAGTAGTATAGCCGGAGGGGGGCGCTATGGCTACACCTTC. Translated, it gives CASSIAGGGRYGYTF. The chain combines TRBV19 with TRBJ1-2; D perhaps matches TRBD1 (6 bases). V was clipped by 1 base and J by 4 bases, with 13 bases between them. The CDR3 has 15 amino acids. Looked up from germline, CDR1 is LNHDA and CDR2 is SQIVND (reference sequence).

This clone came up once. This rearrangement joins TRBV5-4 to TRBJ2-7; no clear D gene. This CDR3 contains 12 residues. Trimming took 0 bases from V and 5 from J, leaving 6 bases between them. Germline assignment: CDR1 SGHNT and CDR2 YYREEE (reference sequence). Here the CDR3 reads CASSLERDEQYF. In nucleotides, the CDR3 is TGTGCCAGCAGCTTGGAAAGGGACGAGCAGTACTTC.

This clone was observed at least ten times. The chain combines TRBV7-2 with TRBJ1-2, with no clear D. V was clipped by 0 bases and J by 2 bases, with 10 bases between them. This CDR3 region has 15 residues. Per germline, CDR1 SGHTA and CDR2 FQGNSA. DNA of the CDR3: TGTGCCAGCAGCTTAGCGGAAGACTTGAACTATGGCTACACCTTC. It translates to CASSLAEDLNYGYTF.

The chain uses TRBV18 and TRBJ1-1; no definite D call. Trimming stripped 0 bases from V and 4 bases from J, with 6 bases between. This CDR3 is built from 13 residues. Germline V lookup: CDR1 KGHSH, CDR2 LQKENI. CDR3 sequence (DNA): TGTGCCAGCTCACCACCTGTGATCACTGAAGCTTTCTTT. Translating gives CASSPPVITEAFF. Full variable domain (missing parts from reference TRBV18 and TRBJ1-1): NAGVMQNPRHLVRRRGQEARLRCSPMKGHSHVYWYRQLPEEGLKFMVYLQKENIIDESGMPKERFSAEFPKEGPSILRIQQVVRGDSAAYFCASSPPVITEAFFGQGTRLTVV.

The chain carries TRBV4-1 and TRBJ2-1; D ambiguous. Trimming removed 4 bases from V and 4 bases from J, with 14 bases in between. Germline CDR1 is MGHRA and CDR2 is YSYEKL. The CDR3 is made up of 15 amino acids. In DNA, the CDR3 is TGCGCCAGCAGCCCCGACCCCGGTTGGTACAATGAGCAGTTCTTC. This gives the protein CASSPDPGWYNEQFF.

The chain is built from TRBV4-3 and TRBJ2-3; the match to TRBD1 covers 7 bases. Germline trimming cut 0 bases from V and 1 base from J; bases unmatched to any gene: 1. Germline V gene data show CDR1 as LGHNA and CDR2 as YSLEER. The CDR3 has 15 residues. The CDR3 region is CASSQDGQGTDTQYF. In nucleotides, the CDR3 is TGCGCCAGCAGCCAAGACGGACAGGGCACAGATACGCAGTATTTT.

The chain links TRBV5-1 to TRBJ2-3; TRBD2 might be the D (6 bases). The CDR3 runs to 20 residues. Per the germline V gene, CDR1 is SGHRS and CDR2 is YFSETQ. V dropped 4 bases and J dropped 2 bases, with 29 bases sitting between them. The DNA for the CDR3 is TGCGCCAGCAGCGGTTGGGGGACCGGCGGGGCGGCGGGGATCACAGATACGCAGTATTTT. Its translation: CASSGWGTGGAAGITDTQYF.

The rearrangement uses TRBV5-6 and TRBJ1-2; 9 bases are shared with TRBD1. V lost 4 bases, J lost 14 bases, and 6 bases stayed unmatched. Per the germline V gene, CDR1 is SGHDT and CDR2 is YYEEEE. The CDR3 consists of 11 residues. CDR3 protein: CASSTGTGWTF. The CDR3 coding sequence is TGTGCCAGCAGCACCGGGACAGGGTGGACCTTC. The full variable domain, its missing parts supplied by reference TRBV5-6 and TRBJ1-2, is DAGVTQSPTHLIKTRGQQVTLRCSPKSGHDTVSWYQQALGQGPQFIFQYYEEEERQRGNFPDRFSGHQFPNYSSELNVNALLLGDSALYLCASSTGTGWTFGSGTRLTVV.

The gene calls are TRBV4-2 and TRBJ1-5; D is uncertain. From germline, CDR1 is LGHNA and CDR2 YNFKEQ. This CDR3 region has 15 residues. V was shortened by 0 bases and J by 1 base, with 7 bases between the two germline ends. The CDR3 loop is CASSQDPSSNQPQHF. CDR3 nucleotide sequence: TGTGCCAGCAGCCAAGACCCCTCGAGCAATCAGCCCCAGCATTTT.

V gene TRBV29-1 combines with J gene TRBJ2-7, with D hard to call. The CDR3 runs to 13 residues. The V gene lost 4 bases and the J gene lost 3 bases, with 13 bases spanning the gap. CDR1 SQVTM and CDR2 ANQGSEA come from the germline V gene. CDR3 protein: CSVVGVSGYEQYF. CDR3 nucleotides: TGCAGCGTTGTTGGGGTTTCGGGCTACGAGCAGTACTTC.

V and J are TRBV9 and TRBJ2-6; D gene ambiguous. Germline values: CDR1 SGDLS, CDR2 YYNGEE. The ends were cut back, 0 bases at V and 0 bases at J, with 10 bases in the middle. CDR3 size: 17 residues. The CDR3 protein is CASSVALRSSGANVLTF. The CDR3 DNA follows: TGTGCCAGCAGCGTAGCTTTAAGAAGCTCTGGGGCCAACGTCCTGACTTTC. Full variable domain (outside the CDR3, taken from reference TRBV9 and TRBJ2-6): DSGVTQTPKHLITATGQRVTLRCSPRSGDLSVYWYQQSLDQGLQFLIQYYNGEERAKGNILERFSAQQFPDLHSELNLSSLELGDSALYFCASSVALRSSGANVLTFGAGSRLTVL.

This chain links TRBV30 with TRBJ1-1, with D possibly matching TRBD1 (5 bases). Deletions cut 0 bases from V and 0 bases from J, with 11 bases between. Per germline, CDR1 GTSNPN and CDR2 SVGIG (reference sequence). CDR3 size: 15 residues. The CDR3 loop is CAWSVRGTVNTEAFF. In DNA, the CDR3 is TGTGCCTGGAGTGTACGGGGGACGGTGAACACTGAAGCTTTCTTT.

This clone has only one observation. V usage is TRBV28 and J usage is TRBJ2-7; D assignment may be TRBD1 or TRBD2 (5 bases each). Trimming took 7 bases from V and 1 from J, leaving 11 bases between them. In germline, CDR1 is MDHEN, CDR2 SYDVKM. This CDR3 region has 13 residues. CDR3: CASTGTDSYEQYF. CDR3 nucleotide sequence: TGTGCCAGCACTGGGACCGATTCCTACGAGCAGTACTTC.

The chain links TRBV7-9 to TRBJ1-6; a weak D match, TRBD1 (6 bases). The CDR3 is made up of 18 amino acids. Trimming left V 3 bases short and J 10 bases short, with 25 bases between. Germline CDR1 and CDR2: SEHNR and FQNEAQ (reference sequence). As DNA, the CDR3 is TGTGCCAGCAGCTTCGGGGTGAAGGAGCCTCTGGGACAATCACCCCTCCACTTT. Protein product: CASSFGVKEPLGQSPLHF. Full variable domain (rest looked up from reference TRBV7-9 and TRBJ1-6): DTGVSQNPRHKITKRGQNVTFRCDPISEHNRLYWYRQTLGQGPEFLTYFQNEAQLEKSRLLSDRFSAERPKGSFSTLEIQRTEQGDSAMYLCASSFGVKEPLGQSPLHFGNGTRLTVT.

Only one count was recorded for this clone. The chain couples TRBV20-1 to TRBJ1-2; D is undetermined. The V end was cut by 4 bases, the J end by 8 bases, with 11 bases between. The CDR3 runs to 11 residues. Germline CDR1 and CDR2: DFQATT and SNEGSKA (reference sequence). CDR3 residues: CSATHGWGYTF. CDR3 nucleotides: TGCAGTGCTACCCACGGTTGGGGCTACACCTTC.

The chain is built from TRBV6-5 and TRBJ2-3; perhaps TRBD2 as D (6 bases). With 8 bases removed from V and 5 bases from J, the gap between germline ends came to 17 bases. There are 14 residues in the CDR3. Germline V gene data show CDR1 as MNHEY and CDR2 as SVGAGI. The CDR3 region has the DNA TGTGCCAGCCACGGCGGGACTGCGGGAGATACGCAGTATTTT. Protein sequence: CASHGGTAGDTQYF.

CDR3 protein: CASSSPVGTGRPSSYNEQFF. The CDR3 region has the DNA TGTGCCAGCAGCTCCCCCGTCGGGACAGGTCGTCCTAGCTCCTACAATGAGCAGTTCTTC. The chain joins TRBV7-6 to TRBJ2-1; TRBD1 agrees at 8 bases. The CDR3 has 20 amino acids. V trimming: 4 bases; J trimming: 0 bases; junction bases outside the gene matches: 17. Germline V gene lookup returns CDR1 SGHVS and CDR2 FNYEAQ.

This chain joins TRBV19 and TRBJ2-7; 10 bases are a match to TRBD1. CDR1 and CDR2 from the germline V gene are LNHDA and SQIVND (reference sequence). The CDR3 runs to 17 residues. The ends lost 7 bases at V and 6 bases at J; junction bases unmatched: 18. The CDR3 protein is CASTKTGGAPKITEQYF. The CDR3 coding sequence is TGTGCCAGTACCAAGACAGGGGGCGCCCCGAAAATAACCGAGCAGTACTTC.

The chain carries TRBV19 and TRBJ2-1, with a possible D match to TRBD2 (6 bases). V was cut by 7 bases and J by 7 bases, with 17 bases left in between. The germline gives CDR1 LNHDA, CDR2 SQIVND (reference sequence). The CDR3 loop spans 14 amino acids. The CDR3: CASKDGSLLNEQFF. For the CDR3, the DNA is TGTGCCAGTAAGGACGGGAGCCTCCTGAATGAGCAGTTCTTC.

The CDR3 here is CASSGIQGSTEAFF. CDR3 bases: TGCGCCAGCAGCGGAATACAGGGATCGACTGAAGCTTTCTTT. This chain uses TRBV5-1 with TRBJ1-1, with a weak D call TRBD1 (6 bases). The CDR3 length is 14 residues. From germline, CDR1 is SGHRS and CDR2 YFSETQ. The V gene lost 4 bases and the J gene lost 5 bases, with 15 bases spanning the gap.